This TCR beta chain comes out of a study of blood T cell repertoires in COVID-19. Study overall: From T cells, B-cell-depleted T cells, or PBMCs came the material, which was cDNA or gDNA.

This CDR3 comprises 14 residues. Germline values: CDR1 SGHVS, CDR2 FQNEAQ. With 2 bases removed from V and 1 base from J, the gap between germline ends came to 6 bases. TCRdb's copy holds only in-frame clones and misses some; the assay was immunoSEQ multiplex PCR. The table lists 60,000 or so clones, roughly 79% of them singletons. This clone has just a few counts. The source of this sequence is a man aged 60 to 75 with acute or convalescent COVID-19. V and J are TRBV7-8 and TRBJ1-3; no firm D call. Input material: peripheral blood. In DNA form, the CDR3 reads TGTGCCAGCAGCTTAAAACAGTCTGGAAACACCATATATTTT. Protein: CASSLKQSGNTIYF.